This T cell receptor beta chain comes out of a study of early T cells in non-severe SARS-CoV-2 infection. Turning to the study itself: Unsorted whole blood bulk RNA was sequenced, with unpaired chains.

Individual cDNA molecules received unique molecular identifiers during library preparation. TCRdb redid the calling of the 5' RACE reads with MiXCR, one entry per CDR3 protein. There are tens of thousands of distinct CDR3 sequences in the sample; roughly 9.1% occur only once, and approximately 8% lies in the top ten. This clonotype counts as medium-sized. The length of the CDR3 is 15 residues. The V gene end was trimmed by 4 bases and the J gene end by 7 bases; junction bases not matched to a gene: 9. From germline, CDR1 is SGHRS and CDR2 YFSETQ. The sequenced sample was whole blood, obtained at baseline. V is TRBV5-1 and J is TRBJ2-7, with 12 bases identical to TRBD2. This clonotype was sampled from an adult who was a healthcare worker with PCR-confirmed SARS-CoV-2 infection or an uninfected control (not recorded which). CDR3 DNA: TGCGCCAGCAGCATCGGACTAGCGGGACCCGGGGAGCAGTACTTC. This gives the protein CASSIGLAGPGEQYF.